This entry features one TCR beta chain sequence. The target antigen is unknown. This entry belongs to a study of cytomegalovirus exposure and HLA in healthy donors. Study-wide findings and caveats: Earlier analysis yielded a pattern in which most TCR beta V segments were productive about 90% or about 30% of the time.

The germline gives CDR1 MNHNY, CDR2 SVGAGI (reference sequence). This CDR3 has 13 amino acids. V lost 4 bases and J lost 10, with 14 bases in between. In the PCR, 60 Vbeta and 13 Jbeta primers were used. Generated by immunoSEQ multiplex PCR, the TCRdb table keeps only in-frame clones and is missing some. The sample lists 150,000 to 200,000 clones; over 75% were seen once. The origin of this receptor is a man aged 45-65 years in good health and CMV-seropositive. The gene calls are TRBV6-6 and TRBJ2-4; the D gene is possibly TRBD2 (5 bases). Sequenced input: PBMCs. In nucleotides, the CDR3 is TGTGCCAGCAGTTCGGACCCCCCGGGGATTCAGTACTTC. Its protein is CASSSDPPGIQYF.